This T cell receptor beta chain was recovered during a study of T cell changes during pregnancy in multiple sclerosis. The CDR3 contains 15 residues. Per the germline V gene, CDR1 is LNHDA and CDR2 is SQIVND (reference sequence). Trimming removed 7 bases from V and 4 bases from J; junction bases left unmatched: 11. Sequencing was performed with immunoSEQ multiplex PCR; in TCRdb, only in-frame clones are kept and a portion is missing. This table holds 95,000 to 100,000 clones, 91% found once. This clonotype originated in a female donor with multiple sclerosis, enrolled in a pregnancy study. V gene TRBV19 combines with J gene TRBJ1-1; the match to TRBD1 covers 8 bases. The specimen was peripheral blood, collected in the second trimester of pregnancy. As DNA, the CDR3 is TGTGCCAGTAAACCCAGGGGGCAAGGCGGCACTGAAGCTTTCTTT. Translating gives CASKPRGQGGTEAFF. The full variable domain, with the rest looked up from reference TRBV19 and TRBJ1-1, is DGGITQSPKYLFRKEGQNVTLSCEQNLNHDAMYWYRQDPGQGLRLIYYSQIVNDFQKGDIAEGYSVSREKKESFPLTVTSAQKNPTAFYLCASKPRGQGGTEAFFGQGTRLTVV.